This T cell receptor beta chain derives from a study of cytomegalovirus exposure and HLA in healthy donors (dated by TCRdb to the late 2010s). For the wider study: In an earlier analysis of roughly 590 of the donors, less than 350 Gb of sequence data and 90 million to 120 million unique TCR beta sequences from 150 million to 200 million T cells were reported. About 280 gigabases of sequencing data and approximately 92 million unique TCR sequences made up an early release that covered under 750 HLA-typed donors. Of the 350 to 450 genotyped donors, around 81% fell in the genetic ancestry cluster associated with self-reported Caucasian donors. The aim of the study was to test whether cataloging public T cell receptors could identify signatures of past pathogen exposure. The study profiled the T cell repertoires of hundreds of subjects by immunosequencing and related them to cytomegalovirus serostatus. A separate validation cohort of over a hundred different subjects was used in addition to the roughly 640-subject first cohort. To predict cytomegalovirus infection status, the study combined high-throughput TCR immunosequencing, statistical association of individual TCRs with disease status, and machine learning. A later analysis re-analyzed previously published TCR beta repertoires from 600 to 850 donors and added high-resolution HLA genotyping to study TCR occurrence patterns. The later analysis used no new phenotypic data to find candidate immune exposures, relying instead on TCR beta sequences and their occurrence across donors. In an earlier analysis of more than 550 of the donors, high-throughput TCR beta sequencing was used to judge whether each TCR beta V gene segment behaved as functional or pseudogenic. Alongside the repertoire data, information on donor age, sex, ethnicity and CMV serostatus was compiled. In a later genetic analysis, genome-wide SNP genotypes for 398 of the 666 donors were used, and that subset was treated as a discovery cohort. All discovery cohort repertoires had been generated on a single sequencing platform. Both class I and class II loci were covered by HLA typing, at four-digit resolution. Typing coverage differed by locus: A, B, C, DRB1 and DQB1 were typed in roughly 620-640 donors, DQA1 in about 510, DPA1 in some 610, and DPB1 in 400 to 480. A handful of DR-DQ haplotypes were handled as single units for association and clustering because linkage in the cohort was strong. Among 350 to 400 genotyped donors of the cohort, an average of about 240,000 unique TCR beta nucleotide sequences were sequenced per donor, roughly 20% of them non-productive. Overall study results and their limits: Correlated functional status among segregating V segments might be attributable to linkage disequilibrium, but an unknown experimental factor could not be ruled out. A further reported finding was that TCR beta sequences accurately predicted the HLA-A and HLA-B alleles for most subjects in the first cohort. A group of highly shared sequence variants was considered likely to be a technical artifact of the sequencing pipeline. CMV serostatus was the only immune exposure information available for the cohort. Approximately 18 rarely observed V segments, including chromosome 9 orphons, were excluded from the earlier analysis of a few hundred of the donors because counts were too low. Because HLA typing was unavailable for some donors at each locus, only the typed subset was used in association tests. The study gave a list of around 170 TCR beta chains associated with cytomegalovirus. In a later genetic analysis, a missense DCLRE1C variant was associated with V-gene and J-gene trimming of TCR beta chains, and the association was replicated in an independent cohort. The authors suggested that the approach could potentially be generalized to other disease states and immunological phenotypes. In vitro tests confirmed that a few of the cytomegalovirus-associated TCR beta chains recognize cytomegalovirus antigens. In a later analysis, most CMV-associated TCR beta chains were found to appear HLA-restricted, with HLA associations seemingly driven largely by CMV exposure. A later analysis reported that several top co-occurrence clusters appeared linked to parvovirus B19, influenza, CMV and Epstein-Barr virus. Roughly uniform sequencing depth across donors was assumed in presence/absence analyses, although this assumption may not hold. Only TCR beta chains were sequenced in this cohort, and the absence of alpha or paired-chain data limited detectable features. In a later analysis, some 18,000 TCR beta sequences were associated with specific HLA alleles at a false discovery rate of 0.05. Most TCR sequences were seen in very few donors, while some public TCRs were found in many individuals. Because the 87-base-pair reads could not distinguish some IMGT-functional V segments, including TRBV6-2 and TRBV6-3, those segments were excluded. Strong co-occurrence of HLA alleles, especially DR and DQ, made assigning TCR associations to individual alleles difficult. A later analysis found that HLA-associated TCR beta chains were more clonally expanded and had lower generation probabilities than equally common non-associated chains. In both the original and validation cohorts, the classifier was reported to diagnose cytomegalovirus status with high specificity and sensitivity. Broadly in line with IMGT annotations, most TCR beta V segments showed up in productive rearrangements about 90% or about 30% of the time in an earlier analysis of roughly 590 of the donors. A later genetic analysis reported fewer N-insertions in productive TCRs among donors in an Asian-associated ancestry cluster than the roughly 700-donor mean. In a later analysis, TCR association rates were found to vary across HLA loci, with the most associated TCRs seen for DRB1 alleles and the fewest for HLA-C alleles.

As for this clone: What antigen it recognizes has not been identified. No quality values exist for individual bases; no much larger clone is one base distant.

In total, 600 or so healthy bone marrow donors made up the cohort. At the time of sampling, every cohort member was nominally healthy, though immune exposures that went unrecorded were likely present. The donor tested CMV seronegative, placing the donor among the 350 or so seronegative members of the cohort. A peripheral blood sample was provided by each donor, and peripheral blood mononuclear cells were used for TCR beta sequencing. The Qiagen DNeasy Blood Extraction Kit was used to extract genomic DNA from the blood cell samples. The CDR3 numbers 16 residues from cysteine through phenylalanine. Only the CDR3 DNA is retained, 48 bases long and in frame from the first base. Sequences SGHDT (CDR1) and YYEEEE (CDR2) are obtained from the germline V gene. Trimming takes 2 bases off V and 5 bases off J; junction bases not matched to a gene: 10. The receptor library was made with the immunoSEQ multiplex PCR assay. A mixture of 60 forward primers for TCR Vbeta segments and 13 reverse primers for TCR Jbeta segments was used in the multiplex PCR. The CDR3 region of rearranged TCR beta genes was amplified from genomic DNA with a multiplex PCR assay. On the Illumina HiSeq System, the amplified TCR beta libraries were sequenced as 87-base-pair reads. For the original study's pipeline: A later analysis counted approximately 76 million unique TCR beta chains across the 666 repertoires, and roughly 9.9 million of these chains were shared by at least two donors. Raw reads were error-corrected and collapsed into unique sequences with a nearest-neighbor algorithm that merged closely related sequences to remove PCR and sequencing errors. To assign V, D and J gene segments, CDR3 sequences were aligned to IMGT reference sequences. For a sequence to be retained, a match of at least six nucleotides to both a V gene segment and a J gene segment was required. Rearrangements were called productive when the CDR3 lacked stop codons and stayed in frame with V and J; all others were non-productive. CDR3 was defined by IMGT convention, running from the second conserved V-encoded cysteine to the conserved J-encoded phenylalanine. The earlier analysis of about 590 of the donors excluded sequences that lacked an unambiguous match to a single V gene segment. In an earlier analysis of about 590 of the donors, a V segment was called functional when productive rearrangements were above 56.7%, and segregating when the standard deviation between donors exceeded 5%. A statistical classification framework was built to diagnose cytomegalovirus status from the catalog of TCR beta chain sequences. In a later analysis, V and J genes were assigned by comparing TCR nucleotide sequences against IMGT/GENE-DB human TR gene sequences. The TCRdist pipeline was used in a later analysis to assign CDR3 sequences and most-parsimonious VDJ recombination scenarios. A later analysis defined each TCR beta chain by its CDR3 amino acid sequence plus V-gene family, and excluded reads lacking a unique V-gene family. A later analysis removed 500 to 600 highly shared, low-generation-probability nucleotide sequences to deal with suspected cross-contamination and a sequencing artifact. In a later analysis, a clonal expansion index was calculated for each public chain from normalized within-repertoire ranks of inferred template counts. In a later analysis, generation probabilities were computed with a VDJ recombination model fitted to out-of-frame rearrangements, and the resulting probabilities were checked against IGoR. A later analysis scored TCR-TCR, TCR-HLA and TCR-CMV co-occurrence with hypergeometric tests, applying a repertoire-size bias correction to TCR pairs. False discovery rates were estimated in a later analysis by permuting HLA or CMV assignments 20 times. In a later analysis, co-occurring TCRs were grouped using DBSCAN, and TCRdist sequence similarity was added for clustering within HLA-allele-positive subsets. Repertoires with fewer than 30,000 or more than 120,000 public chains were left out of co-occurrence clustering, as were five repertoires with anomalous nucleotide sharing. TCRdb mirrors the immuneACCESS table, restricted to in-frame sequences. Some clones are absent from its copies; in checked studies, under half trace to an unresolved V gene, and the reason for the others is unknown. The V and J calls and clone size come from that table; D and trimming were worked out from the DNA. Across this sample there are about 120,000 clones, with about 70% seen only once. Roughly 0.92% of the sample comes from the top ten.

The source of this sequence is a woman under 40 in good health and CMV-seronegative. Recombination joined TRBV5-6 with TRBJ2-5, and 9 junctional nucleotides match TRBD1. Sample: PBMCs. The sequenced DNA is TGTGCCAGCAGCTTTATACAGGGGGCGCGAGAGGAGACCCAGTACTTC. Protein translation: CASSFIQGAREETQYF. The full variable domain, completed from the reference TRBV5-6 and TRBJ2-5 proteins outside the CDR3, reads DAGVTQSPTHLIKTRGQQVTLRCSPKSGHDTVSWYQQALGQGPQFIFQYYEEEERQRGNFPDRFSGHQFPNYSSELNVNALLLGDSALYLCASSFIQGAREETQYFGPGTRLLVL.